Below are 31 T cell receptor beta chains sequenced from a single sample in a study of CXCR3-negative and CXCR3-positive naive CD8 T cells. Study-wide results and limits: Higher TRB CDR3 hydrophobicity marked CXCR3-positive naive cells relative to CXCR3-negative naive cells.

No cognate antigen is known for these TCRs. UMI-tagged TRB cDNA libraries were built via 5' RACE. TCRdb re-called the 5' RACE reads and gives one entry per CDR3 protein, without DNA. The sample features about 150,000 distinct CDR3 sequences, with less than 0.55% in its top ten. The sequenced sample consisted of naive CXCR3+ CD8+ T cells from blood. Specified subset: CD45RO-CCR7+CD27+CD95- naive CD8+ T cells expressing CXCR3 (TNR3+). Receptors were obtained from a human donor in good health. Some clones in this sample may be carry-over from other donors' samples.

The chain is built from TRBV7-6 and TRBJ1-5; lacking DNA, the TRBD1 call made by TCRdb goes unchecked. Germline loops: CDR1 SGHVS, CDR2 FNYEAQ. This CDR3 region has 15 residues. CDR3 in amino acids: CASSLEDAGDQPQHF.

V gene TRBV5-1 combines with J gene TRBJ2-1. CDR3 length: 14 residues. Germline V gives CDR1 SGHRS, CDR2 YFSETQ. CDR3 protein: CASSPEDSYNEQFF.

The V call is TRBV20-1, the J call TRBJ2-1; the D gene TCRdb calls, TRBD1, cannot be checked with no DNA. The CDR3 totals 12 residues. CDR1 and CDR2 (germline): DFQATT, SNEGSKA (reference sequence). The CDR3 protein is CSADRDDSEQFF.

This sequence joins TRBV5-1 and TRBJ1-2. CDR3 length equals 12 residues. Looked up from germline, CDR1 is SGHRS and CDR2 is YFSETQ. CDR3 residues: CASSLGDYGYTF.

This sequence joins TRBV29-1 and TRBJ2-2; TCRdb's assignment of TRBD1 cannot be checked, as there is no DNA. The CDR3 sequence is 16 residues long. Germline V lookup: CDR1 SQVTM, CDR2 ANQGSEA. The CDR3 sequence: CSVRTRDRGNTGELFF.

The V call is TRBV20-1, the J call TRBJ1-1; TCRdb names TRBD1, which stays unverified in the absence of DNA. Germline V gives CDR1 DFQATT, CDR2 SNEGSKA (reference sequence). CDR3 length: 13 residues. This CDR3 reads CSAAGGGDTEAFF.

The chain couples TRBV5-1 to TRBJ2-1; there is no DNA to check the TCRdb D call of TRBD1. Germline V gene lookup returns CDR1 SGHRS and CDR2 YFSETQ. The length of the CDR3 is 13 residues. The CDR3 reads CASSLALSNEQFF.

The chain links TRBV7-9 to TRBJ2-1; with no DNA, the TCRdb D assignment of TRBD2 cannot be verified. Germline CDR1 and CDR2: SEHNR and FQNEAQ (reference sequence). The CDR3 runs 13 residues. The CDR3 reads CASSLGGPMEQFF.

The CDR3 loop reads CASRRGEKLFF. The chain carries TRBV28 and TRBJ1-4. The CDR3 runs 11 residues. Germline CDR1 and CDR2: MDHEN and SYDVKM.

The chain links TRBV9 to TRBJ2-1; TCRdb names TRBD2, which stays unverified in the absence of DNA. Germline V gene lookup returns CDR1 SGDLS and CDR2 YYNGEE. The length of the CDR3 is 16 residues. The CDR3: CASSAGGASAYNEQFF. Supplemented by reference TRBV9 and TRBJ2-1, the full variable domain reads DSGVTQTPKHLITATGQRVTLRCSPRSGDLSVYWYQQSLDQGLQFLIQYYNGEERAKGNILERFSAQQFPDLHSELNLSSLELGDSALYFCASSAGGASAYNEQFFGPGTRLTVL.

The chain links TRBV4-3 to TRBJ2-2; TCRdb returns TRBD1, unconfirmable since there is no DNA. The CDR3 is 17 residues long. Germline V gene data show CDR1 as LGHNA and CDR2 as YSLEER. The CDR3 protein is CASSQDFRGVYTGELFF.

V is TRBV21-1 and J is TRBJ2-1; with no DNA, the TCRdb D assignment of TRBD2 cannot be verified. TRBV21-1 is classified as a pseudogene. The CDR3 covers 16 residues. The CDR3 here is CASSNRREGSYNEQFF.

This chain joins TRBV20-1 and TRBJ2-7; lacking DNA, the TRBD1 call made by TCRdb goes unchecked. The CDR3 loop spans 12 amino acids. Germline V gene lookup returns CDR1 DFQATT and CDR2 SNEGSKA (reference sequence). This CDR3 is CSAIATGFEQYF.

The genes are TRBV12-3 or TRBV12-4 and TRBJ1-2. The CDR3 has 13 amino acids. The CDR3 loop reads CASSGPSNYGYTF.

This chain links TRBV28 with TRBJ2-4; TCRdb returns TRBD2, unconfirmable since there is no DNA. From germline, CDR1 is MDHEN and CDR2 SYDVKM. The CDR3 runs 19 residues. The CDR3 region is CASSLDRYGVLLAKNIQYF.

This rearrangement joins TRBV3-1 to TRBJ2-2; TCRdb picks TRBD1, but there is no DNA to check that call. The length of the CDR3 is 17 residues. Germline CDR1 LGHDT, CDR2 YNNKEL (reference sequence). CDR3 residues: CASSQRKGQGNTGELFF.

The chain carries TRBV29-1 and TRBJ2-1; TCRdb selects TRBD1, and the lack of DNA leaves this call unchecked. Germline values: CDR1 SQVTM, CDR2 ANQGSEA. The CDR3 length is 13 residues. The CDR3 protein is CSSNGGGYNEQFF.

V is TRBV29-1 and J is TRBJ2-7; the TCRdb call, TRBD1, lacks DNA for checking. The V gene's germline CDR1 is SQVTM and CDR2 ANQGSEA. This CDR3 has 15 residues. CDR3 amino acids: CSVELSGTGVDEQYF.

V and J are TRBV28 and TRBJ2-7. The CDR3 length is 14 residues. The V gene's germline CDR1 is MDHEN and CDR2 SYDVKM. The chain's CDR3 is CASSPVESSYEQYF.

The chain combines TRBV10-3 with TRBJ1-1. The CDR3 covers 13 residues. Germline values: CDR1 ENHRY, CDR2 SYGVKD. The CDR3 loop is CATTQGSSTEAFF.

V usage is TRBV20-1 and J usage is TRBJ2-1; TCRdb calls TRBD2, which cannot be checked without DNA. Germline V gives CDR1 DFQATT, CDR2 SNEGSKA (reference sequence). This CDR3 is built from 18 residues. This CDR3 reads CSARVYGRAPGEHNEQFF.

The chain employs TRBV10-1 and TRBJ2-3; the D call from TCRdb, TRBD1, cannot be confirmed without DNA. Looked up from germline, CDR1 is WNHNN and CDR2 is SYGVQD (reference sequence). The CDR3 sequence is 18 residues long. CDR3 protein: CASSESPVWDSSTDTQYF.

This chain links TRBV4-3 with TRBJ2-1; TCRdb selects TRBD2, and the lack of DNA leaves this call unchecked. The CDR3 is 14 amino acids. The germline V gene has CDR1 LGHNA and CDR2 YSLEER. CDR3 residues: CASSLSGGAHEQFF.

This chain connects TRBV12-3 or TRBV12-4 to TRBJ2-7. This CDR3 is built from 13 residues. CDR3: CASSLTFSYEQYF.

This sequence joins TRBV28 and TRBJ1-5; with no DNA, the TCRdb D assignment of TRBD1 cannot be verified. The CDR3 is made up of 14 amino acids. Germline assignment: CDR1 MDHEN and CDR2 SYDVKM. The CDR3 here is CASSFLGVRQPQHF.

CDR3 sequence reads: CASSLTGGEQYF. This chain joins TRBV5-1 and TRBJ2-7; TCRdb's assignment of TRBD1 cannot be checked, as there is no DNA. Germline CDR1 and CDR2: SGHRS and YFSETQ. This CDR3 region has 12 residues.

V usage is TRBV15 and J usage is TRBJ1-4. This CDR3 region has 12 residues. Looked up from germline, CDR1 is LNHNV and CDR2 is YYDKDF (reference sequence). The CDR3 protein is CATSGRREKLFF.

The chain joins TRBV13 to TRBJ2-1; there is no DNA to check the TCRdb D call of TRBD1. CDR1 and CDR2 (germline): PRHDT, FYEKMQ (reference sequence). The CDR3 spans 16 residues. Here the CDR3 reads CASSYPFEGGNNGQFF.

The chain carries TRBV28 and TRBJ2-2; TCRdb selects TRBD1, and the lack of DNA leaves this call unchecked. Germline V gives CDR1 MDHEN, CDR2 SYDVKM. The CDR3 consists of 14 residues. This CDR3 reads CASRGTANTGELFF.

The V and J genes are TRBV3-1 and TRBJ2-7; TCRdb's D call of TRBD2 is untestable without DNA. Germline values: CDR1 LGHDT, CDR2 YNNKEL (reference sequence). The CDR3 spans 15 residues. CDR3 in amino acids: CASSLGTSGIYEQYF.

This sequence joins TRBV21-1 and TRBJ2-5; lacking DNA, the TRBD2 call made by TCRdb goes unchecked. TRBV21-1 is given as a pseudogene. The CDR3 has 14 amino acids. The CDR3 here is CASNSPEGWKTQYF.